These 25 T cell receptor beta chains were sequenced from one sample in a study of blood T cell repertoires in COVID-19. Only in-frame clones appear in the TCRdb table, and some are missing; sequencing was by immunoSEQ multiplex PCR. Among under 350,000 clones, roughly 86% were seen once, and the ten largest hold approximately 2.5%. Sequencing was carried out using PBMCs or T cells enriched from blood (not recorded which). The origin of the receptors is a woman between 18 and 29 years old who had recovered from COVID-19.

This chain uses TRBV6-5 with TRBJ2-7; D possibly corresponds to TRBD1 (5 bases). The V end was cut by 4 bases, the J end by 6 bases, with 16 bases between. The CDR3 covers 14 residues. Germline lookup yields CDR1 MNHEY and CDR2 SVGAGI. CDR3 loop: CASSLQASTGEQYF. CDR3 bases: TGTGCCAGCAGTTTACAGGCTTCCACAGGCGAGCAGTACTTC.

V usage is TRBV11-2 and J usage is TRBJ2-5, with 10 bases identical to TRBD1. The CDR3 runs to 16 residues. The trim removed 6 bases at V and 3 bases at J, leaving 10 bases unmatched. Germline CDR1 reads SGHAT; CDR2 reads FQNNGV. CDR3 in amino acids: CASSLPGTGDEETQYF. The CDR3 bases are TGTGCCAGCAGTTTACCCGGGACAGGGGACGAAGAGACCCAGTACTTC.

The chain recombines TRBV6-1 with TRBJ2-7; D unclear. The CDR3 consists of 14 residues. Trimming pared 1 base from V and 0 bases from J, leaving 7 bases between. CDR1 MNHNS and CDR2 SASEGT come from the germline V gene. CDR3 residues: CASSEGSFSYEQYF. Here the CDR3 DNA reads TGTGCCAGCAGTGAAGGTAGCTTCTCCTACGAGCAGTACTTC.

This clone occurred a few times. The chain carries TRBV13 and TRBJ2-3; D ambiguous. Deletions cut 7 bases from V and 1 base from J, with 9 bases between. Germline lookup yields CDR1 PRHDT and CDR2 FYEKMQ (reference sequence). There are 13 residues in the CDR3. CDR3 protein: CASTPPGTDTQYF. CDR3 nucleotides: TGTGCCAGCACCCCGCCGGGCACAGATACGCAGTATTTT.

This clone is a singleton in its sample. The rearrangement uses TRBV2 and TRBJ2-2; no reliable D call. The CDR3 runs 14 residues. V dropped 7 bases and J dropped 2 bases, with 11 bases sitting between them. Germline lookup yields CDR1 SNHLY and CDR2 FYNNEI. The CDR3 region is CASTVRSNTGELFF. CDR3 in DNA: TGTGCCAGCACTGTCAGGTCAAACACCGGGGAGCTGTTTTTT.

The CDR3 region has the DNA TGTGCCAACCTACTAGCGGCCCAAGAGACCCAGTACTTC. Residues: CANLLAAQETQYF. The chain recombines TRBV27 with TRBJ2-5, with TRBD2 matching 8 bases. Trimming at V came to 10 bases and at J to 1 base, leaving 5 bases not matched to a gene. The CDR3 extends over 13 amino acids. The germline gives CDR1 MNHEY, CDR2 SMNVEV (reference sequence).

CDR3 sequence: CASSPQRNQPQHF. The CDR3 DNA reads as TGTGCCAGCAGTCCCCAGAGGAATCAGCCCCAGCATTTT. The genes are TRBV6-2 or TRBV6-3 and TRBJ1-5, with unresolved D. V lost 5 bases, J lost 4 bases, and 9 bases lay in between. Germline V gene sequence: CDR1 MNHEY, CDR2 SVGEGT. There are 13 residues in the CDR3.

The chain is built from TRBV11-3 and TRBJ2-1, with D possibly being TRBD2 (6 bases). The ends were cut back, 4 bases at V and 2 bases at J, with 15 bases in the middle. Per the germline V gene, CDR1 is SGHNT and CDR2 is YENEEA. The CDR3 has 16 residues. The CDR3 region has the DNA TGTGCCAGCAGCTCGGGGGTCTTTGGAGCCTACAATGAGCAGTTCTTC. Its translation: CASSSGVFGAYNEQFF.

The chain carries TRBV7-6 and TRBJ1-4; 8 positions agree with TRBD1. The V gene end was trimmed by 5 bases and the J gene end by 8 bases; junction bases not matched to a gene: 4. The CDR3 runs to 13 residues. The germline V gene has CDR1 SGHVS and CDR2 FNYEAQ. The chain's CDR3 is CASSLTGDEKLFF. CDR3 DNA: TGTGCCAGCAGCCTGACAGGGGACGAAAAACTGTTTTTT.

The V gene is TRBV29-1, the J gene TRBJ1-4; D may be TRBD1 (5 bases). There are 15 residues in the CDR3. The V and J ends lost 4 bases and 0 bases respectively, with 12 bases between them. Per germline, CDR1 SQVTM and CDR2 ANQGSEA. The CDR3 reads CSVGQGGATNEKLFF. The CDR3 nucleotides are TGCAGCGTTGGGCAGGGCGGGGCAACTAATGAAAAACTGTTTTTT.

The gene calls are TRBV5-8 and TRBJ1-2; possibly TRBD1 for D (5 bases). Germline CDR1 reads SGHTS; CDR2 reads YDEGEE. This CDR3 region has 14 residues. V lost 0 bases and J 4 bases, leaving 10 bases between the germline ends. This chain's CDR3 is CASSLDPGPYGYTF. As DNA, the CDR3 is TGTGCCAGCAGCTTGGACCCAGGGCCCTATGGCTACACCTTC. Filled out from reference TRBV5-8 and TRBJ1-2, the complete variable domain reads EAGVTQSPTHLIKTRGQQATLRCSPISGHTSVYWYQQALGLGLQFLLWYDEGEERNRGNFPPRFSGRQFPNYSSELNVNALELEDSALYLCASSLDPGPYGYTFGSGTRLTVV.

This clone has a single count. The CDR3 DNA reads TGTGCCAGCAGTGGGGGTAGAGGGAGGGCCTTGTATGAGCAGTTCTTC. It encodes CASSGGRGRALYEQFF. V is TRBV2 and J is TRBJ2-1; 7 bases map to TRBD2. Germline values: CDR1 SNHLY, CDR2 FYNNEI. The CDR3 sequence is 16 residues long. The V gene end was trimmed by 4 bases and the J gene end by 8 bases; junction bases not matched to a gene: 14. The whole variable domain, filled in from reference TRBV2 and TRBJ2-1, reads EPEVTQTPSHQVTQMGQEVILRCVPISNHLYFYWYRQILGQKVEFLVSFYNNEISEKSEIFDDQFSVERPDGSNFTLKIRSTKLEDSAMYFCASSGGRGRALYEQFFGPGTRLTVL.

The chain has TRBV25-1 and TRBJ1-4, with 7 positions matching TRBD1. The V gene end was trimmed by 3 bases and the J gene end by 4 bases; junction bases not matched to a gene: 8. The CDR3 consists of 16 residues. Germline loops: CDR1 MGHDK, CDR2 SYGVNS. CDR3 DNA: TGTGCCAGCAGTGACATCGACAGGGACCTTAATGAAAAACTGTTTTTT. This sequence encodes CASSDIDRDLNEKLFF.

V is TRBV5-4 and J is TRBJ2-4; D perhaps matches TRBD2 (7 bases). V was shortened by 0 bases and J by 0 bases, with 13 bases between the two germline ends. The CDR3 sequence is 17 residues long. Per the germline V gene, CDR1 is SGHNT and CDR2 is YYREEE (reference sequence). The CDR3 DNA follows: TGTGCCAGCAGCTTGGTGGGAGGGGGGCTAGCCAAAAACATTCAGTACTTC. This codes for CASSLVGGGLAKNIQYF.

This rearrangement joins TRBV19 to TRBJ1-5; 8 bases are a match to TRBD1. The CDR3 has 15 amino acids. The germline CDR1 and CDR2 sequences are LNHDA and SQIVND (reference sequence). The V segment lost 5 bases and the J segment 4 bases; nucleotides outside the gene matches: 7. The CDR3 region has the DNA TGTGCCAGTAGTTTGGACAGGGCGTTAAATCAGCCCCAGCATTTT. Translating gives CASSLDRALNQPQHF. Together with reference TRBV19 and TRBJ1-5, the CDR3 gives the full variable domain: DGGITQSPKYLFRKEGQNVTLSCEQNLNHDAMYWYRQDPGQGLRLIYYSQIVNDFQKGDIAEGYSVSREKKESFPLTVTSAQKNPTAFYLCASSLDRALNQPQHFGDGTRLSIL.

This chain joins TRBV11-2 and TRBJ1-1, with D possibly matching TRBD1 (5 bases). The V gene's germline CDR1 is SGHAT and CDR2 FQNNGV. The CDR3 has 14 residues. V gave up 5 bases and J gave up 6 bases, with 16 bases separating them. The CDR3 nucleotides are TGTGCCAGCAGCCCGAGACGGGGGACGGCTGAAGCTTTCTTT. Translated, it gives CASSPRRGTAEAFF.

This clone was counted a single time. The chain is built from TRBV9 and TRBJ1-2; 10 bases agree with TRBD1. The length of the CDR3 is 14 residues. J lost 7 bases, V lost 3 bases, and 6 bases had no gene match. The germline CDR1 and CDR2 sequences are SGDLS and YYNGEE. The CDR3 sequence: CASSAMTGGSGYTF. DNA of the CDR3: TGTGCCAGCAGCGCAATGACAGGGGGCTCTGGCTACACCTTC.

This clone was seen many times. CDR3 amino acids: CASSSIPGLAIGEQFF. CDR3 bases: TGTGCCAGCAGCTCGATCCCGGGACTAGCGATTGGTGAGCAGTTCTTC. J is TRBJ2-1 and V is TRBV7-3, with 10 bases fitting TRBD2. Trimming at V came to 4 bases and at J to 9 bases, leaving 12 bases not matched to a gene. The CDR3 contains 16 residues. Germline V gene lookup returns CDR1 SGHTA and CDR2 FQGTGA.

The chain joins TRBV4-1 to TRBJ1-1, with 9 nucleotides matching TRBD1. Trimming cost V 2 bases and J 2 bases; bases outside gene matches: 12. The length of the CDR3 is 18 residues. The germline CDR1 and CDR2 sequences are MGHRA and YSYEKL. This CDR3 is CASSQRSLGGQGNTEAFF. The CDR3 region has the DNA TGCGCCAGCAGCCAAAGAAGTTTGGGGGGACAGGGTAACACTGAAGCTTTCTTT.

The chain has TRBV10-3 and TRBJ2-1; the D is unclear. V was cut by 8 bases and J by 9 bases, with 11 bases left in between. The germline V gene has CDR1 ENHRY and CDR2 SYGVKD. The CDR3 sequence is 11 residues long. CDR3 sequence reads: CAISHPGEQFF. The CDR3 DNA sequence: TGTGCCATCTCACATCCGGGTGAGCAGTTCTTC.

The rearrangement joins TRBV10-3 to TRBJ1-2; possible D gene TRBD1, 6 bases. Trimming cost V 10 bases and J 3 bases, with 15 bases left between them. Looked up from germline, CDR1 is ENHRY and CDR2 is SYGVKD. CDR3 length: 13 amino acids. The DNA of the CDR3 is TGTGCCACCGCAGGGGCTAGGGACTATGGCTACACCTTC. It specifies CATAGARDYGYTF.

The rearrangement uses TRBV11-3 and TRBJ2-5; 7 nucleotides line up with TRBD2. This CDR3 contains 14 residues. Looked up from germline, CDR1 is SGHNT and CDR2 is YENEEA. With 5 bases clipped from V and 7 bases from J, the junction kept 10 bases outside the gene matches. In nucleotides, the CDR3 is TGTGCCAGCAGCCCCGAGGGGACTACAGTGACCCAGTACTTC. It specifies CASSPEGTTVTQYF. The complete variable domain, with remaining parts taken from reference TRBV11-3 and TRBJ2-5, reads EAGVVQSPRYKIIEKKQPVAFWCNPISGHNTLYWYLQNLGQGPELLIRYENEEAVDDSQLPKDRFSAERLKGVDSTLKIQPAELGDSAVYLCASSPEGTTVTQYFGPGTRLLVL.

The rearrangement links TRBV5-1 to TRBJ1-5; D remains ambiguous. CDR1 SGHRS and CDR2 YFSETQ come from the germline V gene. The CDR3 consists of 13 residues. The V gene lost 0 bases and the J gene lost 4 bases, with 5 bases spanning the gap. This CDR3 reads CASSLAANQPQHF. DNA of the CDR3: TGCGCCAGCAGCTTGGCCGCGAATCAGCCCCAGCATTTT.

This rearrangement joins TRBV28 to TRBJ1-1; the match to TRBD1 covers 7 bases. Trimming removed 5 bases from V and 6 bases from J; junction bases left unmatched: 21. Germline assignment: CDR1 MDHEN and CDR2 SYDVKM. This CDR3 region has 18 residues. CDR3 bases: TGTGCCAGCAGTACCCCCGACAGGGCAAAGTCCCCCCGCCCTGAAGCTTTCTTT. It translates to CASSTPDRAKSPRPEAFF.

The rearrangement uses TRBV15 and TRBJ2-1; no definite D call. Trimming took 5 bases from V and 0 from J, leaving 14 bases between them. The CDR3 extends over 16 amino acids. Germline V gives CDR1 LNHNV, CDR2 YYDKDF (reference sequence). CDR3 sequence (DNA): TGTGCCACCAGCGCCACCCGGCACAGCTCCTACAATGAGCAGTTCTTC. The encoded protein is CATSATRHSSYNEQFF.